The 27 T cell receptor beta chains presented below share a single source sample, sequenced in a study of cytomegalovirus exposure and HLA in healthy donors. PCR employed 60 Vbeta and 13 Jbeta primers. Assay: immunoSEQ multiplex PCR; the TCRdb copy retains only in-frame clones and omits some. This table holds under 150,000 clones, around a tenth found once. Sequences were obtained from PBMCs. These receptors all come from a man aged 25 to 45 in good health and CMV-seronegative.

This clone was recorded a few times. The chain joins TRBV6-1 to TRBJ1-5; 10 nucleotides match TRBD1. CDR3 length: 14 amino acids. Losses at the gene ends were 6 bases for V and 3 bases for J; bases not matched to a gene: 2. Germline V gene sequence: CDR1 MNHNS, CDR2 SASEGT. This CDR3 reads CASRGTGVNQPQHF. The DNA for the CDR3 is TGTGCCAGCAGGGGGACAGGGGTCAATCAGCCCCAGCATTTT.

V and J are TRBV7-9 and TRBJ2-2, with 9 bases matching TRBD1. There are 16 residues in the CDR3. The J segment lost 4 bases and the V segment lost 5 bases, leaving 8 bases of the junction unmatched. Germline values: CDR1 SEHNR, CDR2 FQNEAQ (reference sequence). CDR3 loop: CASSERGQGGTGELFF. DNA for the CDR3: TGTGCCAGCAGCGAAAGGGGACAGGGAGGCACCGGGGAGCTGTTTTTT.

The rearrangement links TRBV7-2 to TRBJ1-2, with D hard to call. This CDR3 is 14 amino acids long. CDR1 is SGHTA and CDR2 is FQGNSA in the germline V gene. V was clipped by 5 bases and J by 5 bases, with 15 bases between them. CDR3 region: CASSPGLLAYGYTF. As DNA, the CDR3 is TGTGCCAGCAGCCCCGGACTGCTAGCTTATGGCTACACCTTC.

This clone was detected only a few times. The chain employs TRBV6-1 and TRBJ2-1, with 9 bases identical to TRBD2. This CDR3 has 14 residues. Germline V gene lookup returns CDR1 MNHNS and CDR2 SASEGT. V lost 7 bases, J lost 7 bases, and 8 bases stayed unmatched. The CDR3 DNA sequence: TGTGCCAGCACTCCAGCGGGAGGAGGGAATGAGCAGTTCTTC. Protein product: CASTPAGGGNEQFF.

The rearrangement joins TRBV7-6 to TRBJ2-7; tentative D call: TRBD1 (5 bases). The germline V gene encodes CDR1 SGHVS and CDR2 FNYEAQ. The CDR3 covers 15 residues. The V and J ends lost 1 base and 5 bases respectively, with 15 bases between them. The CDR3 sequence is CASSLGLRRADEQYF. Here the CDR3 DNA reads TGTGCCAGCAGCTTAGGTCTTCGCAGGGCCGACGAGCAGTACTTC.

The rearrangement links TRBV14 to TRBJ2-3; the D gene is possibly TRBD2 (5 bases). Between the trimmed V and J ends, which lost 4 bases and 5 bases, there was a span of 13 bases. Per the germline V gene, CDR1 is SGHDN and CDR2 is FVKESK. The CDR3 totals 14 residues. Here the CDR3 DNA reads TGTGCCAGCAGCCCCCGAGGGATTATAGATACGCAGTATTTT. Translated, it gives CASSPRGIIDTQYF.

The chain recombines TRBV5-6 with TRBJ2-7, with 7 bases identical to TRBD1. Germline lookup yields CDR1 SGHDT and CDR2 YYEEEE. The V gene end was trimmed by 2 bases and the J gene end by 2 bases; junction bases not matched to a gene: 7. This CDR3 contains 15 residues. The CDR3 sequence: CASSLFGTETYEQYF. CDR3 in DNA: TGTGCCAGCAGCTTATTCGGGACAGAGACCTACGAGCAGTACTTC. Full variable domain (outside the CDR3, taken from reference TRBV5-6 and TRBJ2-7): DAGVTQSPTHLIKTRGQQVTLRCSPKSGHDTVSWYQQALGQGPQFIFQYYEEEERQRGNFPDRFSGHQFPNYSSELNVNALLLGDSALYLCASSLFGTETYEQYFGPGTRLTVT.

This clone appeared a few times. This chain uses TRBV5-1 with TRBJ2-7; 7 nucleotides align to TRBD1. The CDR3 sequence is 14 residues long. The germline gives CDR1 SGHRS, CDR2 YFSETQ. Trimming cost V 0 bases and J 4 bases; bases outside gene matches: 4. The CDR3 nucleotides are TGCGCCAGCAGCTTGGGAGGGGGCGGTTACGAGCAGTACTTC. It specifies CASSLGGGGYEQYF. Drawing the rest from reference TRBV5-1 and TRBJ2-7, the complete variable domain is KAGVTQTPRYLIKTRGQQVTLSCSPISGHRSVSWYQQTPGQGLQFLFEYFSETQRNKGNFPGRFSGRQFSNSRSEMNVSTLELGDSALYLCASSLGGGGYEQYFGPGTRLTVT.

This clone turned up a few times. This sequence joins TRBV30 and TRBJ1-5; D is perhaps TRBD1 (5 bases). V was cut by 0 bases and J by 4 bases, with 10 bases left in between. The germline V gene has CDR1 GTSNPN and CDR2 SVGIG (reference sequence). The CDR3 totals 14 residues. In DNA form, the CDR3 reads TGTGCCTGGAGTGTCGGGGGTGGGAATCAGCCCCAGCATTTT. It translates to CAWSVGGGNQPQHF. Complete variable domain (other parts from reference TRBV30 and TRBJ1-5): SQTIHQWPATLVQPVGSPLSLECTVEGTSNPNLYWYRQAAGRGLQLLFYSVGIGQISSEVPQNLSASRPQDRQFILSSKKLLLSDSGFYLCAWSVGGGNQPQHFGDGTRLSIL.

In nucleotides, the CDR3 is TGTGCCAGCACCTACAGTCCAAACAGGGTTCGCACGCACACAGATACGCAGTATTTT. Protein sequence: CASTYSPNRVRTHTDTQYF. The chain carries TRBV5-4 and TRBJ2-3, with a possible D match to TRBD1 (6 bases). The germline CDR1 and CDR2 sequences are SGHNT and YYREEE (reference sequence). The V and J ends lost 6 bases and 2 bases respectively, with 28 bases between them. This CDR3 region has 19 residues.

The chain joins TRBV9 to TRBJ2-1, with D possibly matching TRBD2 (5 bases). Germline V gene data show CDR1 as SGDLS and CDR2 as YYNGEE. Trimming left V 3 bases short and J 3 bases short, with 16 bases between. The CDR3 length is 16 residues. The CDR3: CASSEGPLEGYNEQFF. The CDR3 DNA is TGTGCCAGCAGCGAGGGTCCCCTCGAGGGCTACAATGAGCAGTTCTTC.

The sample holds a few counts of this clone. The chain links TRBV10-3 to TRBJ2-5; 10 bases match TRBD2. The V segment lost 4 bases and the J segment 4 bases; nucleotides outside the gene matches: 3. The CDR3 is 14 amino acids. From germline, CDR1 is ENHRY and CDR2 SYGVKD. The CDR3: CAISASGRAETQYF. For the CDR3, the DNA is TGTGCCATCAGTGCTAGCGGGAGAGCAGAGACCCAGTACTTC.

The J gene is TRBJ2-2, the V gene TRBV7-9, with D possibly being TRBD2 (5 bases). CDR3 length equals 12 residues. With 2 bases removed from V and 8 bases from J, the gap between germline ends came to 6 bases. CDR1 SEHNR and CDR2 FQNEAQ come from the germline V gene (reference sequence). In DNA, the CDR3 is TGTGCCAGCAGCTTAAAGCGGGGGGAGCTGTTTTTT. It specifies CASSLKRGELFF.

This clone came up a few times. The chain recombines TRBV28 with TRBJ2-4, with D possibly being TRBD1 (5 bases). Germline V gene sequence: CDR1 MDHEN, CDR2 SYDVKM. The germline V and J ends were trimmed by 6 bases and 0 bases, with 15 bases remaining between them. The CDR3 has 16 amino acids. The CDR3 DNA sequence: TGTGCCAGCAGCTTCCTGATAGGGGAAGCCAAAAACATTCAGTACTTC. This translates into CASSFLIGEAKNIQYF.

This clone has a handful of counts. CDR3 sequence reads: CASSSPGVSDTQYF. The CDR3 bases are TGTGCCAGCAGCTCTCCAGGGGTTTCAGATACGCAGTATTTT. This chain joins TRBV7-2 and TRBJ2-3; D might be TRBD1 (6 bases). CDR3 size: 14 residues. V was cut by 4 bases and J by 4 bases, with 12 bases left in between. Germline CDR1 reads SGHTA; CDR2 reads FQGNSA.

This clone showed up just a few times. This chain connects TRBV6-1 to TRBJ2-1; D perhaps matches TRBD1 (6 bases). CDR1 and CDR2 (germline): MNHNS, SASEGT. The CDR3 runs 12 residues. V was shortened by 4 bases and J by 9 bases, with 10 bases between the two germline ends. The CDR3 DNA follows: TGTGCCAGCAGTGGATGGACAGTTGAGCAGTTCTTC. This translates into CASSGWTVEQFF.

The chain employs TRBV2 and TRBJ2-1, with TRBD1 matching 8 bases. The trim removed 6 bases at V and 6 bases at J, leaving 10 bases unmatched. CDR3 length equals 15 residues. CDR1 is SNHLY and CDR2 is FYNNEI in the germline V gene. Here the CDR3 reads CASSAGGPRGNEQFF. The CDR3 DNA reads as TGTGCCAGCAGCGCAGGGGGCCCCCGCGGCAATGAGCAGTTCTTC.

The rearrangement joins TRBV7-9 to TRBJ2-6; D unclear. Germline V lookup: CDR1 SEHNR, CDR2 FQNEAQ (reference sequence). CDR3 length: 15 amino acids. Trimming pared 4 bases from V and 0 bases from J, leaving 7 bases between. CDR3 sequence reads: CASSSRSSGANVLTF. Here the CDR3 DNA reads TGTGCCAGCAGCTCGCGATCCTCTGGGGCCAACGTCCTGACTTTC.

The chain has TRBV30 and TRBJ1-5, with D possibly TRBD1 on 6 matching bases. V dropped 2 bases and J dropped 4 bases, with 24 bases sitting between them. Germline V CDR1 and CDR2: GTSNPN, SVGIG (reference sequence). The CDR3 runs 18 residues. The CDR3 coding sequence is TGTGCCTGGAGTAAACATCCCAAGGGACAAAATAATAATCAGCCCCAGCATTTT. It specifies CAWSKHPKGQNNNQPQHF.

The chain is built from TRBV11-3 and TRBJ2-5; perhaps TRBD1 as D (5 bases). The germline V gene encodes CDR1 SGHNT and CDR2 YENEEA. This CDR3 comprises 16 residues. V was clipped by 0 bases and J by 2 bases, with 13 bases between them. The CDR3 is CASSLEGVGLQETQYF. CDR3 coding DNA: TGTGCCAGCAGCTTAGAGGGTGTGGGGCTTCAAGAGACCCAGTACTTC.

CDR3 in DNA: TGTGCCAGCAGCTTGGCCAGCGCGGGGGACACAGATACGCAGTATTTT. It yields the protein CASSLASAGDTDTQYF. The chain combines TRBV5-4 with TRBJ2-3, with 7 bases matching TRBD2. Germline CDR1 reads SGHNT; CDR2 reads YYREEE (reference sequence). There are 16 residues in the CDR3. V was pared by 0 bases and J by 2 bases, with 6 bases of the junction left unmatched.

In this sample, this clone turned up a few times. The CDR3 reads CAWGQGSGANVLTF. DNA of the CDR3: TGTGCCTGGGGACAGGGCTCTGGGGCCAACGTCCTGACTTTC. V and J are TRBV30 and TRBJ2-6; 8 nucleotides align to TRBD1. Germline lookup yields CDR1 GTSNPN and CDR2 SVGIG (reference sequence). This CDR3 spans 14 amino acids. Germline trimming cut 5 bases from V and 0 bases from J; bases unmatched to any gene: 0.

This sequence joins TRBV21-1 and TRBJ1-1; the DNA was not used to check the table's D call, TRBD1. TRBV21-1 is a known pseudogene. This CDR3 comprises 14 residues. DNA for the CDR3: TGTGCCAGCAGCAAAGGGTCAGGGATTACTGAAGCTTTCTTT. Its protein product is CASSKGSGITEAFF.

The CDR3 here is CASRPTGRYGYTF. The DNA of the CDR3 is TGTGCCAGCAGACCGACAGGCCGCTATGGCTACACCTTC. The V and J genes are TRBV6-5 and TRBJ1-2; D is perhaps TRBD1 (6 bases). This CDR3 contains 13 residues. The ends were cut back, 6 bases at V and 4 bases at J, with 12 bases in the middle. The germline gives CDR1 MNHEY, CDR2 SVGAGI.

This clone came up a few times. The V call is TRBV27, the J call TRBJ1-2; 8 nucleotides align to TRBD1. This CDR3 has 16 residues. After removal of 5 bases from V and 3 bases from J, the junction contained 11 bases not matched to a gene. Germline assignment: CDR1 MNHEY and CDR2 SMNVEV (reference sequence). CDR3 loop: CASSEIRAGGHYGYTF. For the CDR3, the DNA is TGTGCCAGCAGTGAAATTCGGGCAGGGGGCCACTATGGCTACACCTTC.

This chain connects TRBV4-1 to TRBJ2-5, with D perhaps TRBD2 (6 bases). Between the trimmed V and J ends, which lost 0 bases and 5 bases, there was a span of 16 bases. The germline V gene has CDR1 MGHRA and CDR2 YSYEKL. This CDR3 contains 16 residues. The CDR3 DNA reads TGCGCCAGCAGCCAAGAGGAGAGTGGACTACCGGAGACCCAGTACTTC. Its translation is CASSQEESGLPETQYF.

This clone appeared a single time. This CDR3 reads CASSSGYTQYF. The CDR3 nucleotides are TGTGCCAGTTCTAGCGGCTATACGCAGTATTTT. The genes are TRBV19 and TRBJ2-3; TRBD2 matches at 7 bases. This CDR3 spans 11 amino acids. The J segment lost 7 bases and the V segment lost 8 bases, leaving 3 bases of the junction unmatched. Germline-derived CDR1 and CDR2 are LNHDA and SQIVND (reference sequence).